This T cell receptor beta chain originates from a study of T-cell reconstitution after alpha-beta-depleted transplantation in children. This clonotype was picked up many times. Preparation of the TCRbeta library was carried out with unique molecular identifiers. TCRdb independently ran MiXCR on the PCR reads; one entry per CDR3 protein. The data contain around 400,000 distinct CDR3 sequences, roughly 22% of them singletons. The CDR3 is 15 amino acids. The ends lost 6 bases at V and 2 bases at J; junction bases unmatched: 6. The chain is built from TRBV12-3 or TRBV12-4 and TRBJ1-5, with 8 bases lining up with TRBD1. This specimen was PBMCs from the stem cell graft donor, taken from the stem cell graft. The sequence was obtained from a human donor who donated a stem cell graft to a child with acute myeloid leukemia. CDR3 region: CASRGGTGRNQPQHF. As DNA, the CDR3 is TGTGCCAGCAGGGGGGGGACAGGACGCAATCAGCCCCAGCATTTT.